The next 10 T cell receptor beta chains were all read from a single sample in a study of post-analysis software for immune sequencing data. These receptors are not linked to any known antigen. TCR beta cDNA libraries included unique molecular identifiers. In TCRdb, the PCR reads were re-called with MiXCR into one record per CDR3 protein. Of hundreds of thousands of distinct CDR3 sequences listed, 59% are singletons. Study-level points and caveats: The study found TRBV5-6, TRBV5-1 and TRBV20-1 among several TRBV segments more frequent in patients than controls.

The specimen sequenced was blood. These receptors were collected from a girl aged 2 to 10 with multiple sclerosis.

This chain joins TRBV4-2 and TRBJ2-3; maybe TRBD2 (5 bases). Trimming left V 3 bases short and J 4 bases short, with 14 bases between. CDR3 length: 15 amino acids. Looked up from germline, CDR1 is LGHNA and CDR2 is YNFKEQ. CDR3 sequence: CASSQETLEADTQYF. The CDR3 DNA is TGTGCCAGCAGCCAGGAAACCTTGGAGGCAGATACGCAGTATTTT.

This sequence joins TRBV6-5 and TRBJ2-6; D gene ambiguous. Germline values: CDR1 MNHEY, CDR2 SVGAGI. The CDR3 length is 16 residues. The V end was cut by 4 bases, the J end by 2 bases, with 12 bases between. Written as DNA, the CDR3 is TGTGCCAGCAGTTTCTCGGACGTCCCTGGGGCCAACGTCCTGACTTTC. Encoded protein: CASSFSDVPGANVLTF.

The J gene is TRBJ2-1, the V gene TRBV20-1, with D possibly matching TRBD2 (6 bases). CDR3 size: 15 residues. Trimming removed 3 bases from V and 3 bases from J, with 15 bases in between. Germline CDR1 reads DFQATT; CDR2 reads SNEGSKA (reference sequence). The CDR3 region has the DNA TGCAGTGCTAGGGGTCAGATGGGGGGCTACAATGAGCAGTTCTTC. Amino acids: CSARGQMGGYNEQFF.

The V call is TRBV5-1, the J call TRBJ2-7, with 11 bases fitting TRBD2. Germline CDR1 and CDR2: SGHRS and YFSETQ. Trimming cost V 4 bases and J 3 bases; bases outside gene matches: 6. There are 15 residues in the CDR3. The CDR3 coding sequence is TGCGCCAGCAGCCGTCTAGCGGGGGGAATCTACGAGCAGTACTTC. Encoded protein: CASSRLAGGIYEQYF. Based on the CDR3 plus reference TRBV5-1 and TRBJ2-7, the full variable domain is KAGVTQTPRYLIKTRGQQVTLSCSPISGHRSVSWYQQTPGQGLQFLFEYFSETQRNKGNFPGRFSGRQFSNSRSEMNVSTLELGDSALYLCASSRLAGGIYEQYFGPGTRLTVT.

The chain links TRBV7-9 to TRBJ2-5; a weak D match, TRBD2 (6 bases). V was trimmed by 2 bases and J by 11 bases, leaving 9 bases between them. Germline-derived CDR1 and CDR2 are SEHNR and FQNEAQ (reference sequence). The CDR3 has 11 amino acids. The CDR3 DNA reads as TGTGCCAGCAGCTTACTAGCGAAGCAGTACTTC. This sequence encodes CASSLLAKQYF.

V is TRBV29-1 and J is TRBJ1-2; D unclear. Germline CDR1 and CDR2: SQVTM and ANQGSEA. V lost 5 bases, J lost 4 bases, and 17 bases lay in between. This CDR3 region has 14 residues. The CDR3 is CSVSTHFELYGYTF. CDR3 nucleotides: TGCAGCGTTTCCACGCATTTCGAGCTCTATGGCTACACCTTC.

V gene TRBV6-5 combines with J gene TRBJ2-3; 10 positions agree with TRBD2. CDR1 and CDR2 from the germline V gene are MNHEY and SVGAGI. This CDR3 has 17 amino acids. After removal of 0 bases from V and 4 bases from J, the junction contained 7 bases not matched to a gene. The CDR3 coding sequence is TGTGCCAGCAGTTACTCACTAAGCGGGGGGGCCCCAGATACGCAGTATTTT. This translates into CASSYSLSGGAPDTQYF.

V gene TRBV12-3 or TRBV12-4 combines with J gene TRBJ2-6; D may be TRBD1 or TRBD2 (5 bases each). This CDR3 region has 17 residues. With 5 bases removed from V and 2 bases from J, the gap between germline ends came to 16 bases. The CDR3 nucleotides are TGTGCCAGCAGTCCACGGGACGGAAAACCTGGGGCCAACGTCCTGACTTTC. This codes for CASSPRDGKPGANVLTF.

V is TRBV4-1 and J is TRBJ2-7; D unclear. CDR3 length equals 14 residues. The germline V and J ends were trimmed by 0 bases and 2 bases, with 8 bases remaining between them. Germline V lookup: CDR1 MGHRA, CDR2 YSYEKL. The CDR3 sequence is CASSQEVDAYEQYF. As DNA, the CDR3 is TGCGCCAGCAGCCAAGAAGTTGATGCCTACGAGCAGTACTTC.

The chain carries TRBV5-5 and TRBJ2-7, with 10 bases that match TRBD2. The J call may be incorrect, as the DNA end agrees better with TRBJ2-5. This CDR3 contains 15 residues. Germline V gene lookup returns CDR1 SGHKS and CDR2 YYEKEE (reference sequence). The CDR3 loop is CASSFQLAGVETQYF. Written as DNA, the CDR3 is TGTGCCAGCAGCTTTCAGCTAGCGGGAGTTGAGACCCAGTACTTC.